The clone carrying this T cell receptor (beta chain) was recorded only once. What it binds is not known. These data belong to a study of graft-versus-host responses after intestinal transplantation. Across the study: Transplants given to recipients were multivisceral, liver-intestinal, or isolated intestinal. Anti-thymocyte globulin induction was given to all recipients, followed by tacrolimus and steroids for around three years.

Findings and limits, study-wide: In patients with graft-donor T cell macrochimerism, allograft graft-versus-host to host-versus-graft clonal ratios were high.

The CDR3 has 14 residues. V gave up 5 bases and J gave up 0 bases, with 10 bases separating them. Looked up from germline, CDR1 is LNHDA and CDR2 is SQIVND (reference sequence). This table comes from immunoSEQ multiplex PCR, and its TCRdb copy is limited to in-frame clones, with some not included. Of more than 55,000 clones in the sample, around nine tenths were seen once. The material sequenced was PBMCs, taken 26 days after transplant. This clonotype was sampled from a human patient who received an intestinal transplant, so some T cells may come from the graft donor. The chain recombines TRBV19 with TRBJ1-2; D call uncertain. CDR3 amino acids: CASSSGSSNYGYTF. CDR3 coding DNA: TGTGCCAGTAGTTCCGGGAGTTCTAACTATGGCTACACCTTC. Combining the CDR3 with reference TRBV19 and TRBJ1-2 gives the whole variable domain DGGITQSPKYLFRKEGQNVTLSCEQNLNHDAMYWYRQDPGQGLRLIYYSQIVNDFQKGDIAEGYSVSREKKESFPLTVTSAQKNPTAFYLCASSSGSSNYGYTFGSGTRLTVV.